This TCR beta chain was identified in a study of tumor-infiltrating lymphocytes in localized non-small cell lung cancer (dated by TCRdb to the early 2020s). At the level of the whole study: Patients whose samples were collected after neoadjuvant chemotherapy, as well as both smokers and never-smokers and several histologies, were included in the cohort. The same patients underwent several integrated assays, with TCR sequencing performed together with flow cytometry, multiplex immunofluorescence, RNA-seq, exome sequencing and proteomics. The overall ICON cohort comprised 150 or so surgical patients with localized non-small cell lung cancer whose tumors were resected. From each patient came resected tumor tissue plus uninvolved lung tissue from that same patient, and the uninvolved lung tissue was described as non-adjacent to the tumor. A total of 45 to 60 patients were part of the paired comparison of immunoSEQ T-cell fraction between tumor and uninvolved lung.

ICON enrollment began in early 2016, and the last patient was enrolled in 2018. A subcohort of around 77 patients provided fresh tumor and matched uninvolved tissue for in-depth immune analyses, with TCR sequencing among those analyses. DNA for TCR sequencing was isolated from bulk tissue, and no cell sorting was done. CDR1 and CDR2 were assigned from the germline V gene as SGHRS and YFSETQ. V and J lose 1 base and 0 bases, and a span of 23 bases separates them. The CDR3 contains 19 residues, cysteine and phenylalanine counted. Kept here is only the CDR3 DNA, which spans 57 bases and is read in frame from base 1. This clone was seen only once. Its antigen has not been determined. Base qualities are not at hand, and no much larger clone is one base apart. The T-cell fraction in tumor and uninvolved lung tissue was provided by TCR sequencing with the immunoSEQ assay. The study's own analysis went as follows. For survival analysis, patients were split into high (upper tertile) and low (lower two tertiles) T-cell fraction groups and compared by log-rank test. A signed-rank test was used to check for differences in T-cell fraction between paired tumor and uninvolved lung. TCRdb stores this immuneACCESS table with in-frame sequences only. Part of the clones is absent; in the studies checked, under half of the shortfall reflects unresolved V genes, and no reason is known for the rest. The V and J calls and clone size are taken from that table; D and trimming were inferred from the DNA. The sample table records 20,000 or so clones; around 67% of these occur just once. Around 6% of the sample is in the top ten clones.

Here is what the overall study found, with its caveats: Consistent with immunofluorescence CD3 counts, TCRbeta sequencing supported greater T cell infiltration in tumors than in uninvolved lung tissue. Assay coverage varied across patients depending on available tissue quantity, so only a subset of the cohort had TCR sequencing. Recurrence-free survival showed no association with tumor T-cell fraction from TCR sequencing (p = 0.61). TCR-derived T-cell fraction did not differ between the flow cytometry-defined immunotypes IM1 (good prognosis) and IM2 (poor prognosis). Because different assays used different pieces of the same tissue, intratumor heterogeneity could not be separated from technical variation.

Sequencing was performed on lung tumor tissue. The chain is assembled from TRBV5-1 and TRBJ2-7; the D segment may tentatively be TRBD1 or TRBD2, each giving 6 matched bases. The sequence derives from a human donor with non-small cell lung cancer. The encoded CDR3 is CASSLWGRGSGASSYEQYF. The sequenced DNA: TGCGCCAGCAGCTTGTGGGGTCGTGGTTCGGGGGCGTCCTCCTACGAGCAGTACTTC.